The 25 T cell receptor beta chains below come from one sample, sequenced in a study of cytomegalovirus exposure and HLA in healthy donors. The study ran its PCR with 60 Vbeta and 13 Jbeta primers. Repertoires were generated with immunoSEQ multiplex PCR, while TCRdb's copy carries only in-frame clones and drops some. This sample yields roughly 83,000 clones, of which 65% to 80% are seen a single time; 4% to 4.5% belongs to the top ten. The sequenced sample was PBMCs. Source of these receptors: a man in his 60s in good health and CMV-seronegative.

Worth noting for this clone: An end of the junction does not agree with germline; a read error may underlie this. V and J are TRBV7-9 and TRBJ1-3, with TRBD1 identical over 8 bases. Germline CDR1 SEHNR, CDR2 FQNEAQ (reference sequence). This CDR3 contains 16 residues. This CDR3 is CSSSPRGQVSGNTIYF. Here the CDR3 DNA reads TGTTCCAGCAGCCCCCGGGGACAGGTCTCTGGAAACACCATATATTTT.

This clone was seen once. CDR3 sequence (DNA): TGTGCCAGCAGCCCGCCCGTGGGGGGCACCGGGGAGCTGTTTTTT. This codes for CASSPPVGGTGELFF. The chain is built from TRBV7-9 and TRBJ2-2; D may be TRBD2 (6 bases). CDR1 is SEHNR and CDR2 is FQNEAQ in the germline V gene (reference sequence). Trimming cost V 5 bases and J 4 bases, with 14 bases left between them. CDR3 size: 15 residues.

This clone was seen only once. Germline is not matched at one junction end, which may reflect a read error. The chain couples TRBV7-9 to TRBJ1-5; 7 bases fit TRBD1. The CDR3 is made up of 16 amino acids. Germline CDR1 SEHNR, CDR2 FQNEAQ (reference sequence). The DNA of the CDR3 is TGTTCCAGCAGTTTTGGGACAGCTTATAGCAATCAGCCCCAGCATTTT. Translating gives CSSSFGTAYSNQPQHF.

The rearrangement joins TRBV5-6 to TRBJ2-3, with no clear D. The CDR3 extends over 15 amino acids. Germline V gives CDR1 SGHDT, CDR2 YYEEEE. Between the trimmed V and J ends, which lost 1 base and 4 bases, there was a span of 13 bases. The CDR3 loop is CASSLPHNSPDTQYF. In DNA form, the CDR3 reads TGTGCCAGCAGCTTGCCTCATAATAGCCCAGATACGCAGTATTTT. Full variable domain (remainder filled in from reference TRBV5-6 and TRBJ2-3): DAGVTQSPTHLIKTRGQQVTLRCSPKSGHDTVSWYQQALGQGPQFIFQYYEEEERQRGNFPDRFSGHQFPNYSSELNVNALLLGDSALYLCASSLPHNSPDTQYFGPGTRLTVL.

This chain connects TRBV19 to TRBJ1-4; 7 bases are shared with TRBD1. The junction had 2 bases not matched to a gene; V was cut back by 5 bases and J by 8 bases. The CDR3 is 12 residues long. Germline CDR1 LNHDA, CDR2 SQIVND (reference sequence). Written as DNA, the CDR3 is TGTGCCAGTAGTGTACAGGGGGAAAAACTGTTTTTT. Amino acids: CASSVQGEKLFF.

The rearrangement joins TRBV6-1 to TRBJ2-3; D remains unclear. V gave up 4 bases and J gave up 4 bases, with 15 bases separating them. Germline V CDR1 and CDR2: MNHNS, SASEGT. CDR3 length: 15 residues. The DNA for the CDR3 is TGTGCCAGCAGTGTTCGGGTCGACGGTGCAGATACGCAGTATTTT. Its protein product is CASSVRVDGADTQYF.

The CDR3 DNA follows: TGTGCCAGCTCGAGGGCGCGGGACGAAAAACTGTTTTTT. As protein: CASSRARDEKLFF. The rearrangement links TRBV18 to TRBJ1-4, with a tentative D call TRBD1 (5 bases). Germline V gene lookup returns CDR1 KGHSH and CDR2 LQKENI. This CDR3 has 13 residues. The ends were cut back, 6 bases at V and 8 bases at J, with 13 bases in the middle.

The chain carries TRBV5-8 and TRBJ2-2; a possible D gene is TRBD2 (6 bases). V was trimmed by 2 bases and J by 3 bases, leaving 17 bases between them. The CDR3 runs to 17 residues. CDR1 is SGHTS and CDR2 is YDEGEE in the germline V gene. CDR3 bases: TGTGCCAGCAGCTTCCCGCTCGCGGGGTCCGACACCGGGGAGCTGTTTTTT. Its translation: CASSFPLAGSDTGELFF.

V and J are TRBV7-8 and TRBJ1-3; D might be TRBD1 (6 bases). Per germline, CDR1 SGHVS and CDR2 FQNEAQ. CDR3 length equals 17 residues. Trimming took 5 bases from V and 0 from J, leaving 17 bases between them. This chain's CDR3 is CASSLGARQVSGNTIYF. CDR3 DNA: TGTGCCAGCAGCCTCGGGGCCAGACAGGTCTCTGGAAACACCATATATTTT.

This clone has just a few counts. CDR3 nucleotide sequence: TGTGCCAGCAGCCCGGGACAGGGGAGGGGACAGCCCCAGCATTTT. It is translated as CASSPGQGRGQPQHF. The chain is built from TRBV6-5 and TRBJ1-5, with 10 positions matching TRBD1. This CDR3 is 15 amino acids long. Germline CDR1 reads MNHEY; CDR2 reads SVGAGI. The V gene end was trimmed by 6 bases and the J gene end by 7 bases; junction bases not matched to a gene: 9.

The rearrangement links TRBV2 to TRBJ1-4; D is possibly TRBD1 (5 bases). The CDR3 extends over 13 amino acids. Trimming stripped 4 bases from V and 8 bases from J, with 11 bases between. Germline CDR1 and CDR2: SNHLY and FYNNEI. The CDR3 nucleotides are TGTGCCAGCAGTGTAGTCCGACAGGAAAAACTGTTTTTT. Its translation: CASSVVRQEKLFF.

The chain joins TRBV10-3 to TRBJ1-5, with 9 nucleotides matching TRBD1. J gave up 3 bases and V 5 bases, and 5 bases lay outside the gene matches. The CDR3 has 15 residues. Germline CDR1 and CDR2: ENHRY and SYGVKD. CDR3: CAISQGQGNNQPQHF. Here the CDR3 DNA reads TGTGCCATCAGTCAGGGACAGGGTAACAATCAGCCCCAGCATTTT.

The chain uses TRBV9 and TRBJ2-5; D may be TRBD2 (7 bases). Trimming stripped 3 bases from V and 5 bases from J, with 17 bases between. The germline V gene encodes CDR1 SGDLS and CDR2 YYNGEE. CDR3 size: 15 residues. CDR3 loop: CASSAGGGGSETQYF. In DNA, the CDR3 is TGTGCCAGCAGCGCCGGCGGGGGCGGGTCGGAGACCCAGTACTTC.

This chain joins TRBV4-2 and TRBJ1-1, with 7 positions matching TRBD1. V shed 2 bases, J shed 2 bases, and the junction held 14 bases outside the gene matches. Per the germline V gene, CDR1 is LGHNA and CDR2 is YNFKEQ. The CDR3 runs to 18 residues. In DNA, the CDR3 is TGTGCCAGCAGCCAACTGATCCCGGGACAGAGGATAAACACTGAAGCTTTCTTT. Its protein is CASSQLIPGQRINTEAFF.

The V call is TRBV10-3, the J call TRBJ1-1, with 9 bases lining up with TRBD1. The CDR3 extends over 16 amino acids. Germline lookup yields CDR1 ENHRY and CDR2 SYGVKD. Trimming removed 2 bases from V and 3 bases from J; junction bases left unmatched: 7. The CDR3: CAISEVDRGGDTEAFF. The CDR3 bases are TGTGCCATCAGTGAGGTGGACAGGGGAGGGGACACTGAAGCTTTCTTT.

V and J are TRBV27 and TRBJ2-3; 9 bases line up with TRBD1. Per germline, CDR1 MNHEY and CDR2 SMNVEV (reference sequence). The CDR3 contains 18 residues. V lost 1 base, J lost 2 bases, and 10 bases stayed unmatched. DNA for the CDR3: TGTGCCAGCAGTTTATGGAATCCGGGACAGGGCGTCACAGATACGCAGTATTTT. Translation gives CASSLWNPGQGVTDTQYF.

This clone showed up just a few times. The sample has other DNA sequences that encode this CDR3 too. The V and J genes are TRBV7-3 and TRBJ2-7; D perhaps matches TRBD2 (6 bases). With 1 base removed from V and 6 bases from J, the gap between germline ends came to 10 bases. Germline CDR1 is SGHTA and CDR2 is FQGTGA. CDR3 length: 13 residues. The DNA for the CDR3 is TGTGCCAGCAGCTTAAGAGAGGGAGGCGAGCAGTACTTC. This gives the protein CASSLREGGEQYF.

The rearrangement links TRBV4-2 to TRBJ1-2; 9 nucleotides line up with TRBD1. CDR1 is LGHNA, CDR2 YNFKEQ, per germline. The CDR3 sequence is 15 residues long. With V trimmed by 2 bases and J by 6 bases, 7 bases remained unmatched. In DNA, the CDR3 is TGTGCCAGCAGCCAAAGCCGGGACAGGGTAAATGGCTACACCTTC. Translated, it gives CASSQSRDRVNGYTF.

The chain uses TRBV4-1 and TRBJ1-1, with D perhaps matching TRBD1 (5 bases). The CDR3 loop spans 13 amino acids. Germline V gene data show CDR1 as MGHRA and CDR2 as YSYEKL. Deletions cut 4 bases from V and 6 bases from J, with 12 bases between. This CDR3 is CASSRIQDPEAFF. CDR3 in DNA: TGCGCCAGCAGCCGAATACAGGACCCTGAAGCTTTCTTT.

The gene calls are TRBV5-4 and TRBJ1-1; D is possibly TRBD1 (5 bases). V shed 4 bases and J shed 3 bases, with 22 bases lying between them. The CDR3 contains 17 residues. CDR1 SGHNT and CDR2 YYREEE come from the germline V gene (reference sequence). The CDR3 spells CASSPAGPGSVDTEAFF. The DNA for the CDR3 is TGTGCCAGCAGCCCAGCGGGGCCGGGCTCTGTGGACACTGAAGCTTTCTTT.

The chain recombines TRBV13 with TRBJ1-5; D call uncertain. There are 12 residues in the CDR3. V dropped 3 bases and J dropped 5 bases, with 5 bases sitting between them. CDR1 is PRHDT and CDR2 is FYEKMQ in the germline V gene (reference sequence). CDR3 sequence: CASSLGDQPQHF. The CDR3 bases are TGTGCCAGCAGCTTGGGCGATCAGCCCCAGCATTTT.

This clone was detected once. The chain couples TRBV9 to TRBJ2-5; D remains unclear. The DNA end is more similar to TRBJ2-7, so the J call may be wrong. Germline CDR1 and CDR2: SGDLS and YYNGEE. This CDR3 is built from 13 residues. CDR3 loop: CASSSPHSYEQYF. The CDR3 DNA reads as TGTGCCAGCAGCTCCCCCCACTCCTACGAGCAGTACTTC.

Only a few counts were recorded for this clone. This CDR3 reads CASSLVGSRGLSEQYF. CDR3 nucleotide sequence: TGTGCCAGCAGCTTAGTAGGTTCCAGGGGGTTGTCCGAGCAGTACTTC. The V gene is TRBV7-9, the J gene TRBJ2-7, with 7 bases matching TRBD1. From germline, CDR1 is SEHNR and CDR2 FQNEAQ (reference sequence). After removal of 1 base from V and 6 bases from J, the junction contained 12 bases not matched to a gene. CDR3 length: 16 residues.

V and J are TRBV19 and TRBJ2-1, with 9 nucleotides matching TRBD1. CDR1 and CDR2 from the germline V gene are LNHDA and SQIVND (reference sequence). This CDR3 comprises 15 residues. The trim removed 4 bases at V and 3 bases at J, leaving 4 bases unmatched. In DNA form, the CDR3 reads TGTGCCAGTAGTAGTCAGACAGGGGGCTACAATGAGCAGTTCTTC. Its protein is CASSSQTGGYNEQFF.

The chain uses TRBV5-6 and TRBJ1-5; 7 bases align to TRBD1. The CDR3 has 15 residues. V lost 4 bases to trimming and J lost 5 bases; unmatched junction nucleotides: 9. CDR1 and CDR2 from the germline V gene are SGHDT and YYEEEE. In DNA, the CDR3 is TGTGCCAGCAGCATACACCGGGACAGCTATCAGCCCCAGCATTTT. Translated, it gives CASSIHRDSYQPQHF. Full variable domain (outside the CDR3, taken from reference TRBV5-6 and TRBJ1-5): DAGVTQSPTHLIKTRGQQVTLRCSPKSGHDTVSWYQQALGQGPQFIFQYYEEEERQRGNFPDRFSGHQFPNYSSELNVNALLLGDSALYLCASSIHRDSYQPQHFGDGTRLSIL.